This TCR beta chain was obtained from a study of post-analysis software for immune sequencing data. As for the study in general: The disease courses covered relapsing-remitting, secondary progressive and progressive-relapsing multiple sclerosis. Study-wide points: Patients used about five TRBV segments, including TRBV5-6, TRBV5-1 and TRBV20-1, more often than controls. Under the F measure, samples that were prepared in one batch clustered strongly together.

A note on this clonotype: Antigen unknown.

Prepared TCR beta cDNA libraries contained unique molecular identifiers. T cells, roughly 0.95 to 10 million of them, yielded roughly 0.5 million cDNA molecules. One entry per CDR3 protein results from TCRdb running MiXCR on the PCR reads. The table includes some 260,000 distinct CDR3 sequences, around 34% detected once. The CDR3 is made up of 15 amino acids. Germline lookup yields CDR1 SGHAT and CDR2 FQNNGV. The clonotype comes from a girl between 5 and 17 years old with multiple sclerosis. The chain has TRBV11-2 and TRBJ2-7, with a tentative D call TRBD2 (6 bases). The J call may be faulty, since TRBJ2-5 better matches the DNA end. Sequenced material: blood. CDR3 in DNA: TGTGCCAGCAGCATCGTGGGGGGAGTGGGAGAGACCCAGTACTTC. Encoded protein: CASSIVGGVGETQYF.